The text below deals with one T cell receptor beta chain. Its specificity is not known. The sample belongs to a study of early stage breast cancer tumors. Each sample had two DNA replicates, 0.5 ug blood or about 1.5 ug tissue. Only in-frame clones appear in the TCRdb table, and some are missing; sequencing was by immunoSEQ multiplex PCR. The table lists fewer than 30,000 clones, 80% of them singletons, with approximately 11% in the top ten. V gave up 5 bases and J gave up 8 bases; unmatched junction bases: 11. The CDR3 extends over 15 amino acids. Germline values: CDR1 MDHEN, CDR2 SYDVKM. Study-level points and caveats: Most shared enriched TCRB sequences were commonly generated ones. Blood repertoires resembled normal breast more than tumor. Compared with adjacent normal breast, tumors showed around 2.5-fold denser, more clonal T cells.

The sequence was obtained from a person in their sixties with breast cancer. The V call is TRBV28, the J call TRBJ2-1; 8 bases fit TRBD2. Specimen: blood. The CDR3 region is CASSAGGVERDEQFF. The CDR3 DNA reads TGTGCCAGCAGTGCGGGAGGCGTAGAGCGGGATGAGCAGTTCTTC. The full variable domain, rest sourced from reference TRBV28 and TRBJ2-1, is DVKVTQSSRYLVKRTGEKVFLECVQDMDHENMFWYRQDPGLGLRLIYFSYDVKMKEKGDIPEGYSVSREKKERFSLILESASTNQTSMYLCASSAGGVERDEQFFGPGTRLTVL.